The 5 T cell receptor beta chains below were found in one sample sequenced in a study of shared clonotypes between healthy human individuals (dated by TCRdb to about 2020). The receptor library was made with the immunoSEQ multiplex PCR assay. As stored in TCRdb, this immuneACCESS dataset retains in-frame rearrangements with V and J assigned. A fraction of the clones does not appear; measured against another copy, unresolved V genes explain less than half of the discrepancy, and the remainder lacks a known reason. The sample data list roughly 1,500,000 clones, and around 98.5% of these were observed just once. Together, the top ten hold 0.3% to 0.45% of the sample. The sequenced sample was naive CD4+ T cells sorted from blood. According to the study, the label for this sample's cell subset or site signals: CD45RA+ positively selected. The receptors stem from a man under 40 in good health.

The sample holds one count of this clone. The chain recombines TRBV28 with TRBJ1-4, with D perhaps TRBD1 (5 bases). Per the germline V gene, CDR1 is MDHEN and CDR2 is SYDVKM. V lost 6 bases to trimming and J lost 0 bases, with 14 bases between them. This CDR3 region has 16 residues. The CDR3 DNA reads TGTGCCAGCAGCCCGAGGGGACGAACAACTAATGAAAAACTGTTTTTT. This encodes CASSPRGRTTNEKLFF.

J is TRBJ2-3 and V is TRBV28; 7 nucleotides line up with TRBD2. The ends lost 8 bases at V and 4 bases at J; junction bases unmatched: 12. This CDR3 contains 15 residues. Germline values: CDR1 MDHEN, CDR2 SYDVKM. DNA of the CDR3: TGTGCCAGCCACTCGGGCGGGAGAGGTCCAGATACGCAGTATTTT. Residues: CASHSGGRGPDTQYF.

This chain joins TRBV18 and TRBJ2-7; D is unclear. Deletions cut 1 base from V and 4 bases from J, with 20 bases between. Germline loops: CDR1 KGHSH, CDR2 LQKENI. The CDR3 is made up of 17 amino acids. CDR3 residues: CASSPLPSASRYYEQYF. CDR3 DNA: TGTGCCAGCTCACCACTGCCCAGCGCCTCAAGATATTACGAGCAGTACTTC.

CDR3 nucleotides: TGTGCCAGCTCACCCAGGGGGGTGCTCACAGATACGCAGTATTTT. Translation gives CASSPRGVLTDTQYF. The chain is built from TRBV18 and TRBJ2-3; TRBD1 is a possible D gene (7 bases). CDR3 length: 15 residues. Trimming cost V 3 bases and J 2 bases, with 12 bases left between them. Germline lookup yields CDR1 KGHSH and CDR2 LQKENI.

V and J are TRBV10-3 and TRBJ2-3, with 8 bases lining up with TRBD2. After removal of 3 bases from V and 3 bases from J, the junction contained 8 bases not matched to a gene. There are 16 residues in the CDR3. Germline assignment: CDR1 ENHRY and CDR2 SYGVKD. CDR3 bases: TGTGCCATCAGTGATTCTGGTCGGGAGGGTACAGATACGCAGTATTTT. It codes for CAISDSGREGTDTQYF.